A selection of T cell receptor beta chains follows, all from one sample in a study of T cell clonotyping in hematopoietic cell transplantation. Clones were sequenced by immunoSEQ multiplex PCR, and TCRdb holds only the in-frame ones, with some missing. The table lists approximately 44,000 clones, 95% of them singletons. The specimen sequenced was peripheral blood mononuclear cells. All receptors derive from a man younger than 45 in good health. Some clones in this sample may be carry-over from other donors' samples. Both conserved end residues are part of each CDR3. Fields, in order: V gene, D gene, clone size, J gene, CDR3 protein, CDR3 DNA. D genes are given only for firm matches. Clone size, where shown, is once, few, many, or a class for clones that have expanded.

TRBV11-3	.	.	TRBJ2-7	CASSLETTGPKFYEQYF	TGTGCCAGCAGCTTAGAAACCACGGGACCAAAGTTTTACGAGCAGTACTTC
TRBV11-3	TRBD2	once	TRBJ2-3	CASSLGWREDDTDTQYF	TGTGCCAGCAGCTTGGGTTGGCGGGAGGACGACACAGATACGCAGTATTTT
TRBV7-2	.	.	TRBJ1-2	CASSSPSRAYYGYTF	TGTGCCAGCAGCTCACCAAGCAGGGCATACTATGGCTACACCTTC
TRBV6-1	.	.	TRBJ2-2	CASIYGIANTGELFF	TGTGCCAGCATATACGGGATCGCGAACACCGGGGAGCTGTTTTTT
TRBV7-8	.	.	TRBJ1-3	CASSLTQGQSGNTIYF	TGTGCCAGCAGCTTAACGCAGGGACAATCAGGAAACACCATATATTTT
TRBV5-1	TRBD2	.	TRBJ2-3	CASSLVASGSTDTQYF	TGCGCCAGCAGCTTGGTTGCTAGCGGGAGCACAGATACGCAGTATTTT
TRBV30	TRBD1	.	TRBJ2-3	CAWDYRGRSDTQYF	TGTGCCTGGGACTACAGGGGGCGATCGGATACGCAGTATTTT
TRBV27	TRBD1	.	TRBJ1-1	CASSAGGRNTEAFF	TGTGCCAGCAGTGCAGGGGGGAGGAACACTGAAGCTTTCTTT
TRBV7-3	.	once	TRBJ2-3	CASSSPSTDTQYF	TGTGCCAGCAGCTCTCCAAGCACAGATACGCAGTATTTT
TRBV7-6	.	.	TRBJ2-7	CASSRRVTGDYEQYF	TGTGCCAGCAGCCGACGTGTGACGGGGGATTACGAGCAGTACTTC
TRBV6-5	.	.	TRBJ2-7	CASSSRTYEQYF	TGTGCCAGCAGCTCCCGCACCTACGAGCAGTACTTC
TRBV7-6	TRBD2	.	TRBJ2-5	CASSLGLSGRETQYF	TGTGCCAGCAGCTTAGGGCTTAGCGGGAGAGAGACCCAGTACTTC
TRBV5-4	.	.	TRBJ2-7	CASSLGRLSYEQYF	TGTGCCAGCAGTCTGGGGCGTTTATCCTACGAGCAGTACTTC
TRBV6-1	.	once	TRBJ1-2	CASKEGTSDRRYTF	TGTGCCAGCAAAGAGGGGACGTCGGACCGTCGCTACACCTTC